These T cell receptor beta chains were read from a single sample in a study of blood T cell repertoires in COVID-19. This table comes from immunoSEQ multiplex PCR, and its TCRdb copy is limited to in-frame clones, with some not included. The sample includes approximately 200,000 clones, approximately 86% seen only once; the top ten take 10%. Sequencing input: PBMCs or T cells enriched from blood (not recorded which). These receptors all stem from a young man with acute COVID-19. The conserved cysteine and the conserved F or W are not part of the CDR3 here. The order of the fields is J gene, V gene, CDR3 protein.

TRBJ2-1 TRBV28 ASTTSGTSGNEQF
TRBJ1-2 TRBV28 AIRSHQGAGGYT
TRBJ2-4 TRBV27 ASSLWAGLGKNIQY
TRBJ2-1 TRBV28 ASSLAFNEQF
TRBJ2-7 TRBV7-9 ASSGTASYEQY
TRBJ2-1 TRBV3-1/TRBV3-2 ASSPTSGTYNEQF
TRBJ2-7 TRBV28 ASTLAGGPYEQY
TRBJ2-6 TRBV27 ASKEHSGANVLT
TRBJ2-1 TRBV7-3 ASSLRGLSYNEQF
TRBJ2-7 TRBV19 ASTATFARQGGYEQY
TRBJ1-1 TRBV5-1 ASRIQGALTEAF
TRBJ1-1 TRBV7-9 ASSLVTGAAAAF
TRBJ1-1 TRBV25-1 ASSDSSEAF
TRBJ1-2 TRBV28 ASSYSTGSRNYGYT
TRBJ1-2 TRBV29-1 SVESGGKAPIYGYT
TRBJ2-1 TRBV19 ASRDKRDRGEQF
TRBJ2-2 TRBV19 ASSSGLAGVVGELF
TRBJ2-3 TRBV30 AWSETGTSGTDTQY
TRBJ2-7 TRBV24-1 ATSDANREDYEQY
TRBJ2-1 TRBV4-2 ASSQVDRTYNEQF
TRBJ2-7 TRBV14 ASSRLSEQY
TRBJ1-1 TRBV6-4 ATKPPGQSVTEAF
TRBJ1-3 TRBV5-6 ASSLVDRHRSGNTIY
TRBJ2-7 TRBV27 ASSFKGGTGVFWEQY
TRBJ2-5 TRBV18 ASSPSGKETQY
TRBJ2-1 TRBV27 ASSRRGSYNEQF
TRBJ2-2 TRBV28 ASSFAGRTRNNTGELF
TRBJ1-2 TRBV24-1 ATSDSYGYT
TRBJ2-5 TRBV7-9 ASSFMAGQETQY
TRBJ2-7 TRBV7-9 ASSLAISGGRYEQY
TRBJ2-7 TRBV30 AWSFGAGVYEQY
TRBJ2-5 TRBV28 ASTKEARETQY